These 32 T cell receptor beta chains came from one sample sequenced in a study of blood T cell repertoires in COVID-19. Repertoires were generated with immunoSEQ multiplex PCR, while TCRdb's copy carries only in-frame clones and drops some. Seen here are a few hundred thousand clones, roughly 85% observed once, and the top ten hold roughly 3.4%. Sequences were obtained from peripheral blood. The receptors come from a woman aged 18-35 years with acute or convalescent COVID-19.

This clone was detected only a few times. This chain links TRBV15 with TRBJ2-7, with D tentatively TRBD1 (6 bases). Deletions cut 0 bases from V and 5 bases from J, with 11 bases between. CDR1 is LNHNV and CDR2 is YYDKDF in the germline V gene (reference sequence). The CDR3 runs 14 residues. The CDR3 is CATSRDLGANEQYF. For the CDR3, the DNA is TGTGCCACCAGCAGAGATCTGGGGGCGAACGAGCAGTACTTC. Full variable domain (rest looked up from reference TRBV15 and TRBJ2-7): DAMVIQNPRYQVTQFGKPVTLSCSQTLNHNVMYWYQQKSSQAPKLLFHYYDKDFNNEADTPDNFQSRRPNTSFCFLDIRSPGLGDTAMYLCATSRDLGANEQYFGPGTRLTVT.

This clone was found once. The CDR3 reads CAWNRETPAGNTIYF. CDR3 DNA: TGTGCCTGGAATCGGGAGACACCCGCTGGAAACACCATATATTTT. The chain uses TRBV30 and TRBJ1-3; D is ambiguous. Trimming removed 4 bases from V and 2 bases from J, with 15 bases in between. The germline gives CDR1 GTSNPN, CDR2 SVGIG (reference sequence). CDR3 length: 15 amino acids.

This clone showed up just once. The rearrangement links TRBV18 to TRBJ2-7; D remains unclear. CDR3 length: 14 amino acids. V lost 0 bases and J lost 3, with 9 bases in between. Germline CDR1 and CDR2: KGHSH and LQKENI. The CDR3 nucleotides read TGTGCCAGCTCACCACCGGTCACGAGCTACGAGCAGTACTTC. It is translated as CASSPPVTSYEQYF. Full variable domain (rest looked up from reference TRBV18 and TRBJ2-7): NAGVMQNPRHLVRRRGQEARLRCSPMKGHSHVYWYRQLPEEGLKFMVYLQKENIIDESGMPKERFSAEFPKEGPSILRIQQVVRGDSAAYFCASSPPVTSYEQYFGPGTRLTVT.

The V call is TRBV27, the J call TRBJ2-7; 9 bases line up with TRBD1. Germline V gene data show CDR1 as MNHEY and CDR2 as SMNVEV (reference sequence). V trimming: 3 bases; J trimming: 2 bases; junction bases outside the gene matches: 5. The CDR3 runs to 15 residues. CDR3 region: CASSFMGQGPYEQYF. In DNA, the CDR3 is TGTGCCAGCAGTTTTATGGGACAGGGTCCCTACGAGCAGTACTTC.

The J gene is TRBJ2-7, the V gene TRBV28; maybe TRBD2 (6 bases). Trimming pared 3 bases from V and 4 bases from J, leaving 13 bases between. Germline CDR1 is MDHEN and CDR2 is SYDVKM. The CDR3 is 14 amino acids. The CDR3 DNA reads TGTGCCAGCAGTTTCTCCGGAGGGGTTTACGAGCAGTACTTC. Amino acids: CASSFSGGVYEQYF.

The chain employs TRBV4-3 and TRBJ1-5, with 9 bases fitting TRBD1. V was clipped by 1 base and J by 4 bases; unmatched bases: 8. The CDR3 contains 17 residues. The V gene's germline CDR1 is LGHNA and CDR2 YSLEER. CDR3 residues: CASSQVWIGTGNQPQHF. CDR3 DNA sequence: TGCGCCAGCAGCCAAGTCTGGATAGGGACAGGGAATCAGCCCCAGCATTTT.

This clone was counted a few times. The V call is TRBV9, the J call TRBJ2-5, with 7 bases identical to TRBD2. Germline V gene sequence: CDR1 SGDLS, CDR2 YYNGEE. The CDR3 totals 16 residues. Trimming removed 0 bases from V and 4 bases from J; junction bases left unmatched: 9. The CDR3 protein is CASSVASGALPETQYF. The CDR3 nucleotides are TGTGCCAGCAGCGTAGCAAGCGGGGCCCTTCCAGAGACCCAGTACTTC.

With respect to this clone: Germline and junction disagree at one end, which may indicate a read error. The chain uses TRBV7-7 and TRBJ2-2; the match to TRBD2 covers 14 bases. The CDR3 totals 16 residues. Looked up from germline, CDR1 is SSHAT and CDR2 is FNYEAQ (reference sequence). DNA of the CDR3: TGTGCTAGCAGCTTGGGACTAGCGGGAGACACCGGGGAGCTGTTTTTT. Translating gives CASSLGLAGDTGELFF. The entire variable domain, with the rest obtained from reference TRBV7-7 and TRBJ2-2, is as follows: GAGVSQSPRYKVTKRGQDVTLRCDPISSHATLYWYQQALGQGPEFLTYFNYEAQPDKSGLPSDRFSAERPEGSISTLTIQRTEQRDSAMYRCASSLGLAGDTGELFFGEGSRLTVL.

The J gene is TRBJ1-4, the V gene TRBV19; 8 positions agree with TRBD1. V lost 7 bases to trimming and J lost 6 bases; unmatched junction nucleotides: 4. The CDR3 extends over 13 amino acids. Germline V gene lookup returns CDR1 LNHDA and CDR2 SQIVND (reference sequence). The CDR3 region is CASKRTGHEKLFF. CDR3 coding DNA: TGTGCCAGTAAGCGGACAGGGCATGAAAAACTGTTTTTT.

This chain joins TRBV10-1 and TRBJ2-5, with 8 nucleotides matching TRBD2. Trimming removed 3 bases from V and 5 bases from J; junction bases left unmatched: 5. CDR1 is WNHNN, CDR2 SYGVQD, per germline (reference sequence). This CDR3 is 14 amino acids long. The DNA of the CDR3 is TGCGCCAGCAGTGATGGACTAGCTGTGGAGACCCAGTACTTC. Translating gives CASSDGLAVETQYF.

The chain has TRBV3-1 (or the pseudogene TRBV3-2) and TRBJ1-6, with 8 bases lining up with TRBD1. The V and J ends lost 2 bases and 0 bases, in that order; junction bases with no gene match: 12. The CDR3 consists of 20 residues. CDR1 and CDR2 (germline): LGHDT, YNNKEL (reference sequence). The CDR3 region is CASSQILDRATSSYNSPLHF. The CDR3 nucleotides are TGTGCCAGCAGCCAAATTCTGGACAGGGCCACGAGCTCCTATAATTCACCCCTCCACTTT.

This clone appeared once. The J gene is TRBJ1-5, the V gene TRBV3-1 (or the pseudogene TRBV3-2); 9 bases fit TRBD1. CDR1 is LGHDT and CDR2 is YNNKEL in the germline V gene (reference sequence). V gave up 5 bases and J gave up 4 bases; unmatched junction bases: 3. The CDR3 runs 14 residues. CDR3 protein: CASSYGTGNQPQHF. The CDR3 region has the DNA TGTGCCAGCAGCTATGGGACAGGGAATCAGCCCCAGCATTTT.

The chain couples TRBV27 to TRBJ1-1, with D possibly matching TRBD1 (6 bases). CDR1 is MNHEY and CDR2 is SMNVEV in the germline V gene (reference sequence). V was trimmed by 2 bases and J by 0 bases, leaving 13 bases between them. This CDR3 region has 16 residues. DNA for the CDR3: TGTGCCAGCAGTTTACTAGGACAGACTCTGAACACTGAAGCTTTCTTT. Translation: CASSLLGQTLNTEAFF.

The chain employs TRBV5-4 and TRBJ2-6; TRBD1 is a possible D gene (5 bases). The CDR3 is made up of 18 amino acids. Trimming left V 0 bases short and J 4 bases short, with 17 bases between. Germline V gives CDR1 SGHNT, CDR2 YYREEE (reference sequence). The CDR3 DNA sequence: TGTGCCAGCAGCTTGGGGCAGGGTGAGTTCGCCGGGGCCAACGTCCTGACTTTC. This gives the protein CASSLGQGEFAGANVLTF. Together with reference TRBV5-4 and TRBJ2-6, the CDR3 gives the full variable domain: ETGVTQSPTHLIKTRGQQVTLRCSSQSGHNTVSWYQQALGQGPQFIFQYYREEENGRGNFPPRFSGLQFPNYSSELNVNALELDDSALYLCASSLGQGEFAGANVLTFGAGSRLTVL.

CDR3 in DNA: TGTGCCAGCAGCTTATCTCCGGGTATCATGAACACTGAAGCTTTCTTT. As protein: CASSLSPGIMNTEAFF. The rearrangement joins TRBV13 to TRBJ1-1; D ambiguous. Germline V gene lookup returns CDR1 PRHDT and CDR2 FYEKMQ (reference sequence). The CDR3 length is 16 residues. Trimming shortened V by 2 bases and J by 0 bases, and 13 bases separated the two germline ends.

This chain links TRBV5-4 with TRBJ2-7; TRBD2 matches at 10 bases. The CDR3 totals 17 residues. Germline trimming cut 2 bases from V and 0 bases from J; bases unmatched to any gene: 8. Germline CDR1 SGHNT, CDR2 YYREEE (reference sequence). CDR3 DNA: TGTGCCAGCAGCTTCAAGTTAGCGGGAGGAGGCTCCTACGAGCAGTACTTC. Its protein product is CASSFKLAGGGSYEQYF.

The chain employs TRBV10-1 and TRBJ2-3; no firm D call. The CDR3 is made up of 16 amino acids. Germline values: CDR1 WNHNN, CDR2 SYGVQD (reference sequence). The V gene lost 10 bases and the J gene lost 0 bases, with 20 bases spanning the gap. The CDR3 here is CATPRLEPSSTDTQYF. The CDR3 DNA reads as TGCGCCACCCCCAGACTGGAGCCATCTAGCACAGATACGCAGTATTTT.

V usage is TRBV10-3 and J usage is TRBJ2-7; possibly TRBD2 for D (6 bases). Trimming removed 0 bases from V and 2 bases from J, with 8 bases in between. Germline CDR1 is ENHRY and CDR2 is SYGVKD. This CDR3 comprises 14 residues. The CDR3 reads CAISESTSTYEQYF. CDR3 coding DNA: TGTGCCATCAGTGAGTCGACTAGTACCTACGAGCAGTACTTC.

This clone was observed a few times. The rearrangement uses TRBV28 and TRBJ1-1; D is perhaps TRBD1 (6 bases). CDR1 MDHEN and CDR2 SYDVKM come from the germline V gene. Trimming stripped 5 bases from V and 11 bases from J, with 12 bases between. The CDR3 consists of 11 residues. Here the CDR3 DNA reads TGTGCCAGCAGTGACAGGATCTCGGCTTTCTTT. It is translated as CASSDRISAFF.

This chain joins TRBV7-2 and TRBJ1-2; D perhaps matches TRBD1 (5 bases). Germline V gene sequence: CDR1 SGHTA, CDR2 FQGNSA. CDR3 length equals 16 residues. Trimming left V 0 bases short and J 1 base short, with 12 bases between. The CDR3 reads CASSLADRPSNYGYTF. DNA of the CDR3: TGTGCCAGCAGCTTAGCTGACAGACCTAGTAACTATGGCTACACCTTC.

There are a few counts of this clone. The chain uses TRBV28 and TRBJ1-2, with TRBD1 matching 10 bases. Losses at the gene ends were 11 bases for V and 8 bases for J; bases not matched to a gene: 5. Germline V gene sequence: CDR1 MDHEN, CDR2 SYDVKM. The CDR3 is 11 amino acids. CDR3 sequence reads: CAGGQGPGYTF. In DNA form, the CDR3 reads TGTGCCGGGGGACAGGGGCCCGGCTACACCTTC.

The sample holds one count of this clone. J is TRBJ1-1 and V is TRBV6-1, with 9 nucleotides matching TRBD1. The trim removed 1 base at V and 3 bases at J, leaving 6 bases unmatched. The CDR3 runs to 16 residues. Germline V gene data show CDR1 as MNHNS and CDR2 as SASEGT. CDR3 DNA sequence: TGTGCCAGCAGTGAAGTCGGGACAGGGTGGTACACTGAAGCTTTCTTT. Protein sequence: CASSEVGTGWYTEAFF.

The chain carries TRBV30 and TRBJ2-7; D unclear. The CDR3 is 11 amino acids. V was trimmed by 1 base and J by 6 bases, leaving 7 bases between them. Germline lookup yields CDR1 GTSNPN and CDR2 SVGIG (reference sequence). CDR3 protein: CAWSDGSEQYF. CDR3 nucleotides: TGTGCCTGGAGTGATGGCTCCGAGCAGTACTTC.

The V and J genes are TRBV19 and TRBJ2-7, with 7 nucleotides matching TRBD1. Germline values: CDR1 LNHDA, CDR2 SQIVND (reference sequence). V dropped 5 bases and J dropped 2; count of bases not matched to a gene: 6. The CDR3 extends over 14 amino acids. The CDR3 region is CASSSYRGPYEQYF. In DNA form, the CDR3 reads TGTGCCAGTAGTTCATACAGGGGTCCCTACGAGCAGTACTTC.

The CDR3, as DNA: TGCGCCAGCAGCGCTCAAGCGGGAGGGAACATTCAGTACTTC. Its protein is CASSAQAGGNIQYF. The chain has TRBV10-2 and TRBJ2-4; 10 nucleotides agree with TRBD2. Germline-derived CDR1 and CDR2 are WSHSY and SAAADI. After removal of 6 bases from V and 7 bases from J, the junction contained 6 bases not matched to a gene. This CDR3 region has 14 residues.

V gene TRBV4-3 combines with J gene TRBJ2-3; 11 bases are shared with TRBD2. The germline CDR1 and CDR2 sequences are LGHNA and YSLEER. CDR3 length: 16 residues. With V trimmed by 0 bases and J by 5 bases, 4 bases remained unmatched. The chain's CDR3 is CASSQELAGVLDTQYF. CDR3 nucleotides: TGCGCCAGCAGCCAAGAACTAGCGGGAGTATTAGATACGCAGTATTTT.

The chain has TRBV6-5 and TRBJ1-1; 7 positions match TRBD1. J gave up 4 bases and V 5 bases, and 10 bases lay outside the gene matches. The germline CDR1 and CDR2 sequences are MNHEY and SVGAGI. The CDR3 covers 15 residues. CDR3 nucleotide sequence: TGTGCCAGCAGTCGACAGGGCTGGGGTAGCACTGAAGCTTTCTTT. Residues: CASSRQGWGSTEAFF.

This clone was counted ten times or more. The J gene is TRBJ2-1, the V gene TRBV19; D ambiguous. Germline V gene lookup returns CDR1 LNHDA and CDR2 SQIVND (reference sequence). There are 14 residues in the CDR3. Trimming stripped 0 bases from V and 7 bases from J, with 10 bases between. CDR3 in amino acids: CASSIDPRGNEQFF. The CDR3 DNA follows: TGTGCCAGTAGTATAGATCCACGAGGTAATGAGCAGTTCTTC.

The V gene is TRBV10-2, the J gene TRBJ2-3; D is ambiguous. V dropped 3 bases and J dropped 4 bases, with 14 bases sitting between them. Germline-derived CDR1 and CDR2 are WSHSY and SAAADI. This CDR3 region has 15 residues. The CDR3 spells CASSDNSVVPDTQYF. As DNA, the CDR3 is TGCGCCAGCAGTGATAACTCTGTAGTCCCAGATACGCAGTATTTT.

J is TRBJ2-7 and V is TRBV30; tentative D call: TRBD1 (6 bases). The CDR3 has 12 amino acids. V lost 1 base and J 5 bases, leaving 9 bases between the germline ends. Germline V CDR1 and CDR2: GTSNPN, SVGIG (reference sequence). The chain's CDR3 is CAWSGNRDEQYF. For the CDR3, the DNA is TGTGCCTGGAGTGGAAACAGGGACGAGCAGTACTTC.

The J gene is TRBJ1-5, the V gene TRBV27, with a possible D match to TRBD1 (5 bases). V was pared by 1 base and J by 7 bases, with 17 bases between. In germline, CDR1 is MNHEY, CDR2 SMNVEV (reference sequence). The CDR3 is 16 residues long. This CDR3 is CASSLFGGGFEQPQHF. CDR3 nucleotide sequence: TGTGCCAGCAGTTTATTTGGCGGGGGGTTTGAACAGCCCCAGCATTTT.

The rearrangement links TRBV25-1 to TRBJ1-2; D perhaps matches TRBD1 (6 bases). The V end lost 6 bases, the J end lost 4 bases, and 12 bases lay between the germline ends. Germline V gives CDR1 MGHDK, CDR2 SYGVNS. CDR3 length: 13 residues. The CDR3 protein is CASSRGQPYGYTF. CDR3 nucleotides: TGTGCCAGCAGCCGAGGACAGCCCTATGGCTACACCTTC.